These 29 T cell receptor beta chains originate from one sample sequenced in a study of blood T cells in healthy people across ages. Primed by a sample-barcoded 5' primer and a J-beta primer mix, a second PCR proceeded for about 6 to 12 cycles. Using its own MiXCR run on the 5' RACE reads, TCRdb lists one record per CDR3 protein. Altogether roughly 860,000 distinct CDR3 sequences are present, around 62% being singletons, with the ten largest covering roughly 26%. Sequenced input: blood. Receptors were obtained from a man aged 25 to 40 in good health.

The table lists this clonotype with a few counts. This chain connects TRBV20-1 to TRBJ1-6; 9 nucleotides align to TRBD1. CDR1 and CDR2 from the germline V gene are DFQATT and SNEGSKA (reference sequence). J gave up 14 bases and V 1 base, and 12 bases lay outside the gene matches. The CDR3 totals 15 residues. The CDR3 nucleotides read TGCAGTGCTAGAGTTGGAATTCGGACAGGGGACACCCTCCACTTT. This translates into CSARVGIRTGDTLHF.

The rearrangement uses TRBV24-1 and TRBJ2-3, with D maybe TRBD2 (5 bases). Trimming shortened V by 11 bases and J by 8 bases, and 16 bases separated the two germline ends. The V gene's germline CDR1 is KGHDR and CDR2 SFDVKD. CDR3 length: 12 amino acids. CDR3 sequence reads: CAIQLGPGTQYF. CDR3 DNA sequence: TGTGCCATTCAACTAGGTCCGGGTACGCAGTATTTT.

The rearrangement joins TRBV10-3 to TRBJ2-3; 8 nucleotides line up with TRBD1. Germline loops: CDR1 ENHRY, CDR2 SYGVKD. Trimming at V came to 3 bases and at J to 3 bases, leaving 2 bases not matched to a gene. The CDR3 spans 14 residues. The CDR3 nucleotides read TGTGCCATCAGTGACTGGGACAGGACAGATACGCAGTATTTT. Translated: CAISDWDRTDTQYF.

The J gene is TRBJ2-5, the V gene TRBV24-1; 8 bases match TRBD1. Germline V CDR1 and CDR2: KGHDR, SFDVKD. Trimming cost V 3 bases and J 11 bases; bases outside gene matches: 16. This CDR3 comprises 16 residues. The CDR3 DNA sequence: TGTGCCACCAGTGATCCCGCCGAGACAGGGGTCAATGAGCAGTACTTC. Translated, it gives CATSDPAETGVNEQYF.

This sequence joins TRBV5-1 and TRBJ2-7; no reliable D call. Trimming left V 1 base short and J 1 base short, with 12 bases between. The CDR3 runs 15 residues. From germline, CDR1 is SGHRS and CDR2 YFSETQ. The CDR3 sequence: CASSLTRPGSYEQYF. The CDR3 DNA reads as TGCGCCAGCAGCTTGACCAGACCAGGTTCCTACGAGCAGTACTTC.

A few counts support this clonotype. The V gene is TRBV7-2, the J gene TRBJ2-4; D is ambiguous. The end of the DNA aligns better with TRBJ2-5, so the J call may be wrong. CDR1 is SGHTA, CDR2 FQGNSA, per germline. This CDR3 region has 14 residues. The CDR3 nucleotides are TGTGCCAGCAGCTTATCCCTCGTTTGGCGGACCCAGTACTTC. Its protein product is CASSLSLVWRTQYF.

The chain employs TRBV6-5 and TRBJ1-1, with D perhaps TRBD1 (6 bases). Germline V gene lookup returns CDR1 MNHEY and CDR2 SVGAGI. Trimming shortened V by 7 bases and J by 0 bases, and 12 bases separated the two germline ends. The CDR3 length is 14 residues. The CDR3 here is CASINTGLNTEAFF. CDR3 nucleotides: TGTGCCAGCATCAATACAGGGCTGAACACTGAAGCTTTCTTT.

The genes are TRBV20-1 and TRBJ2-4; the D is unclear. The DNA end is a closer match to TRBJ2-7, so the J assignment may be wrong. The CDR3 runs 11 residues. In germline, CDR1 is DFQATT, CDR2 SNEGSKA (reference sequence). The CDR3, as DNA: TGCAGTGCTAGGTTCGTCTCCGAGCAGTACTTC. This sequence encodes CSARFVSEQYF.

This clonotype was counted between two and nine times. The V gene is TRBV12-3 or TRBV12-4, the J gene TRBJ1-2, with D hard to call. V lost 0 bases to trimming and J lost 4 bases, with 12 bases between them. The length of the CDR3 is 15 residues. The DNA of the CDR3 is TGTGCCAGCAGTTTAGCGGGCGGAACGGTCTATGGCTACACCTTC. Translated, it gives CASSLAGGTVYGYTF.

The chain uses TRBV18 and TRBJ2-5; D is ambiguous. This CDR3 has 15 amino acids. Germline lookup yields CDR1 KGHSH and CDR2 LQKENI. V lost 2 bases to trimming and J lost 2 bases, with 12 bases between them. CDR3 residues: CASSPTTGPQETQYF. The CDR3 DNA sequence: TGTGCCAGCTCACCAACGACCGGTCCTCAAGAGACCCAGTACTTC.

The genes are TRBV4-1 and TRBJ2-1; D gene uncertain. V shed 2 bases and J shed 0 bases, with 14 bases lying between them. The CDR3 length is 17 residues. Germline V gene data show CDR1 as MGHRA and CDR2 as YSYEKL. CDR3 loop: CASSQWRGSRSYNEQFF. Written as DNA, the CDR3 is TGCGCCAGCAGCCAATGGCGCGGATCGCGCTCCTACAATGAGCAGTTCTTC.

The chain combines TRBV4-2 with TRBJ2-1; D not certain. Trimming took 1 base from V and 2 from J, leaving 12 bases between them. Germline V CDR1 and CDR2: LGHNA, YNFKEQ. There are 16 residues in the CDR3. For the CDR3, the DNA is TGTGCCAGCAGCCAAGCACCCGCAGAACCCTACAATGAGCAGTTCTTC. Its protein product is CASSQAPAEPYNEQFF.

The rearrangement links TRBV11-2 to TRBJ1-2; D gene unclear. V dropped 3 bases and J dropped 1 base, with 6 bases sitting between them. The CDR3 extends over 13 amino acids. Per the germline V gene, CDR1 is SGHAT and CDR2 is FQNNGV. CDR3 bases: TGTGCCAGCAGCTTCTCCCGTAACTATGGCTACACCTTC. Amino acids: CASSFSRNYGYTF.

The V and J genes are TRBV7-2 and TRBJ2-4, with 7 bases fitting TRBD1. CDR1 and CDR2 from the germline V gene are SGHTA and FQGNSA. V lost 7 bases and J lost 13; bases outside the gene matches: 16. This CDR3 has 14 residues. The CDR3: CASTRTGVYNEQYF. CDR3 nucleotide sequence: TGTGCCAGCACCAGGACAGGCGTCTACAATGAGCAGTACTTC.

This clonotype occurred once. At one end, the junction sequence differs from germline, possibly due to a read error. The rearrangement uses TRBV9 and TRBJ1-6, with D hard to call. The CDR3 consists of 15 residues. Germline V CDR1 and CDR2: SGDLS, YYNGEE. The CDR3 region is CASSVGGSSNSPLHF. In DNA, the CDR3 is TGTGCCAGCAGCGTAGGTGGCTCCTCTAATTCACCCCTCCACTTT.

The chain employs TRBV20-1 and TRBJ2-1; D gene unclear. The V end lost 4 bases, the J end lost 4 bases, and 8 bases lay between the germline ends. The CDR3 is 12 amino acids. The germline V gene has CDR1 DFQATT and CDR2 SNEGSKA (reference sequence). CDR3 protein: CSATPGYNEQFF. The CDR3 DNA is TGCAGTGCTACCCCCGGTTACAATGAGCAGTTCTTC.

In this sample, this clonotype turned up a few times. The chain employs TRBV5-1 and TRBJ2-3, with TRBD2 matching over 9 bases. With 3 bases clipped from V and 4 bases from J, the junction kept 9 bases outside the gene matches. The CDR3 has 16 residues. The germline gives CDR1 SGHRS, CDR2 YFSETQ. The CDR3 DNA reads TGCGCCAGCAGCTGGACGGGCGGGGGGGCCCCAGATACGCAGTATTTT. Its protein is CASSWTGGGAPDTQYF.

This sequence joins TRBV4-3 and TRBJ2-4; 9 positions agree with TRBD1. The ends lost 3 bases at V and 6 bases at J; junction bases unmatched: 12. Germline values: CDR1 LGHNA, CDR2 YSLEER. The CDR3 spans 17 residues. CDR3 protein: CASSQEGDRVYGNIQYF. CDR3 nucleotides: TGCGCCAGCAGCCAGGAAGGGGACAGGGTGTACGGAAACATTCAGTACTTC.

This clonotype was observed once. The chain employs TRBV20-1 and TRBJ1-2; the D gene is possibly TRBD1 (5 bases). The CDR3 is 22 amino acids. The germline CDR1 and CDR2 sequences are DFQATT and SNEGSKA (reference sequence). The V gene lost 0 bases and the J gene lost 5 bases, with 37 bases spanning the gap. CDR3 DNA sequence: TGCAGTGCTAGAGACTTCTCCCCTCCGCCGGGAGGCAGGGCTACAATGAATTATGGCTACACCTTC. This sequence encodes CSARDFSPPPGGRATMNYGYTF.

The CDR3 sequence: CASSADPRGTYEQYF. The CDR3 DNA reads as TGTGCCAGCAGTGCTGACCCGAGGGGGACCTACGAGCAGTACTTC. The V call is TRBV27, the J call TRBJ2-7; D possibly corresponds to TRBD1 (6 bases). V lost 5 bases and J 2 bases, leaving 16 bases between the germline ends. CDR1 MNHEY and CDR2 SMNVEV come from the germline V gene (reference sequence). The CDR3 has 15 amino acids.

The CDR3 sequence is CSAVVQDNQPQHF. In nucleotides, the CDR3 is TGCAGTGCGGTAGTACAGGACAATCAGCCCCAGCATTTT. The V and J genes are TRBV20-1 and TRBJ1-5; D possibly corresponds to TRBD1 (5 bases). The V gene's germline CDR1 is DFQATT and CDR2 SNEGSKA (reference sequence). The germline V and J ends were trimmed by 6 bases and 3 bases, with 12 bases remaining between them. The CDR3 loop spans 13 amino acids.

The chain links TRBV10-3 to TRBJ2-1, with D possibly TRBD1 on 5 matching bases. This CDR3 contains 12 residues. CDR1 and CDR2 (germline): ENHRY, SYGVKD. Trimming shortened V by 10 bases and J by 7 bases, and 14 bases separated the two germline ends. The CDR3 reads CATGKGWNEQFF. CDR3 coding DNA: TGTGCCACCGGAAAGGGGTGGAATGAGCAGTTCTTC.

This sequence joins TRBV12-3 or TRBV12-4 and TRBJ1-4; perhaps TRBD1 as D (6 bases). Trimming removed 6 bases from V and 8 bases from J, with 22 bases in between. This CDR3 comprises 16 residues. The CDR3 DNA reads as TGTGCCAGCAGCCATACGAGACAGGTTCGGCCCGAAAAACTGTTTTTT. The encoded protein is CASSHTRQVRPEKLFF.

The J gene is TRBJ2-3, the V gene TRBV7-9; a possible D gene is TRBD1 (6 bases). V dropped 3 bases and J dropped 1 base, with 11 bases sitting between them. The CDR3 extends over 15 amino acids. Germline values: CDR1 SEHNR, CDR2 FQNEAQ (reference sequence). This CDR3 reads CASSLSGQRTDTQYF. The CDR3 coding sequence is TGTGCCAGCAGCTTGAGTGGACAGCGCACAGATACGCAGTATTTT. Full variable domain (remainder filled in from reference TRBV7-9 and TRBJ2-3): DTGVSQNPRHKITKRGQNVTFRCDPISEHNRLYWYRQTLGQGPEFLTYFQNEAQLEKSRLLSDRFSAERPKGSFSTLEIQRTEQGDSAMYLCASSLSGQRTDTQYFGPGTRLTVL.

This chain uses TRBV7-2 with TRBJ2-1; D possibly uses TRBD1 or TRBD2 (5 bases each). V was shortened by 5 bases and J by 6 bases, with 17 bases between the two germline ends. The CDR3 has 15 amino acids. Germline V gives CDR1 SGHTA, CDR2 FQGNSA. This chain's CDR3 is CASSGRGLMGNEQFF. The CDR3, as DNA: TGTGCCAGCAGCGGCCGGGGCCTCATGGGCAATGAGCAGTTCTTC.

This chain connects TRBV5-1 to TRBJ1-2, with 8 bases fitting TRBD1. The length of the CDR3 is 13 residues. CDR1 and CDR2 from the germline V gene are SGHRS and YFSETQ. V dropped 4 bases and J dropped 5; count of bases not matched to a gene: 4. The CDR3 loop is CASSPDRGYGYTF. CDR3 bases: TGCGCCAGCAGCCCCGACAGGGGTTATGGCTACACCTTC.

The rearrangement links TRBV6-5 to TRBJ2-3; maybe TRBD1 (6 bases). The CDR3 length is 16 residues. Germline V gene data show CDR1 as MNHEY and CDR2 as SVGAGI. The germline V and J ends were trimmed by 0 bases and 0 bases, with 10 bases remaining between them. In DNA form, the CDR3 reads TGTGCCAGCAGTTACTCAGGCAGGGGCAGCACAGATACGCAGTATTTT. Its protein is CASSYSGRGSTDTQYF.

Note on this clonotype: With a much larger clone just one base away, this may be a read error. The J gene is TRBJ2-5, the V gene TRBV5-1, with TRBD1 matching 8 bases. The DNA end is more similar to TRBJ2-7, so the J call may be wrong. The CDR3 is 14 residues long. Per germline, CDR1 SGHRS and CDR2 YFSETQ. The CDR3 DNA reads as TGCGCCAGCAGCTTTGGAGACAGGGGCTACGAGCAGTACTTC. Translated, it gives CASSFGDRGYEQYF.

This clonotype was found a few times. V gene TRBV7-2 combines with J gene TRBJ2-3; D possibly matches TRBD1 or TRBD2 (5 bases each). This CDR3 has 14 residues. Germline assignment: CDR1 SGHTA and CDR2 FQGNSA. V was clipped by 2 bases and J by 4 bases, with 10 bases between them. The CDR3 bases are TGTGCCAGCAGCTTACAGGGAGTCGCAGATACGCAGTATTTT. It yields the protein CASSLQGVADTQYF. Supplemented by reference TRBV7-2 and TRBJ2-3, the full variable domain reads GAGVSQSPSNKVTEKGKDVELRCDPISGHTALYWYRQSLGQGLEFLIYFQGNSAPDKSGLPSDRFSAERTGGSVSTLTIQRTQQEDSAVYLCASSLQGVADTQYFGPGTRLTVL.